This is a list of T cell receptor beta chains from one sample in a study of CD4+ T cells in melanoma. The table came from immunoSEQ multiplex PCR; TCRdb's copy has only in-frame clones and leaves some out. Altogether about 11,000 clones are present, around 70% being singletons, with the ten largest covering 12% to 15%. The sample comprised cells from a culture (not recorded whether cultured in vitro). Source of these receptors: a human donor with melanoma. Each CDR3 is given with its conserved first and last residue. Fields, in order: CDR3 protein, CDR3 DNA, V gene, J gene, clone size, D gene. A D gene is named only where the DNA matches it firmly. The listing skips clone size in some rows; elsewhere it reads once, few, many or a size class.

CDR3: CASSPPQQGRTGELFF
DNA: TGTGCCAGCTCACCACCCCAACAGGGGCGCACCGGGGAGCTGTTTTTT
V: TRBV18
J: TRBJ2-2
size: once
D: TRBD1

CDR3: CASRAVGEHTEAFF
DNA: TGTGCCAGCAGGGCCGTGGGGGAACACACTGAAGCTTTCTTT
V: TRBV6-5
J: TRBJ1-1
size: .
D: .

CDR3: CASSESAGYYGYTF
DNA: TGTGCCAGCAGTGAATCGGCAGGCTACTATGGCTACACCTTC
V: TRBV6-1
J: TRBJ1-2
size: few
D: .

CDR3: CASSRIHTDTQYF
DNA: TGTGCCAGCAGCCGAATCCACACAGATACGCAGTATTTT
V: TRBV7-8
J: TRBJ2-3
size: .
D: .

CDR3: CASSLNNKGPETQYF
DNA: TGCGCCAGCAGCTTGAATAATAAGGGGCCGGAGACCCAGTACTTC
V: TRBV5-1
J: TRBJ2-5
size: .
D: .

CDR3: CASSLSSVDTGELFF
DNA: TGTGCCAGCAGCCTCTCTAGCGTAGACACCGGGGAGCTGTTTTTT
V: TRBV11-2
J: TRBJ2-2
size: .
D: .

CDR3: CASSPSRSGELFF
DNA: TGTGCCAGCAGTCCGAGTCGGTCCGGGGAGCTGTTTTTT
V: TRBV6-5
J: TRBJ2-2
size: .
D: .

CDR3: CASKTGPRNSPLHF
DNA: TGTGCCAGCAAAACCGGGCCTCGTAATTCACCCCTCCACTTT
V: TRBV2
J: TRBJ1-6
size: .
D: .

CDR3: CASRPDGEGNQPQHF
DNA: TGTGCCAGTAGACCCGACGGGGAGGGCAATCAGCCCCAGCATTTT
V: TRBV19
J: TRBJ1-5
size: .
D: .

CDR3: CASSPRTGATSGVWYEQYF
DNA: TGTGCCAGCTCACCAAGGACAGGCGCGACTAGCGGGGTATGGTACGAGCAGTACTTC
V: TRBV18
J: TRBJ2-7
size: .
D: TRBD2

CDR3: CASSPGAAPGTFF
DNA: TGTGCCAGCAGCCCTGGGGCAGCTCCTGGGACTTTCTTT
V: TRBV7-3
J: TRBJ1-1
size: once
D: .

CDR3: CASSLDSRGREQYF
DNA: TGCGCCAGCAGCTTGGATTCCAGGGGAAGGGAGCAGTACTTC
V: TRBV5-1
J: TRBJ2-7
size: .
D: .

CDR3: CASSRDHTDTQYF
DNA: TGCGCCAGCAGCAGAGACCACACAGATACGCAGTATTTT
V: TRBV5-1
J: TRBJ2-3
size: .
D: .

CDR3: CASSSWTVNTEAFF
DNA: TGTGCCAGCAGCTCCTGGACGGTAAACACTGAAGCTTTCTTT
V: TRBV6-1
J: TRBJ1-1
size: .
D: .

CDR3: CAWSIGTGFARNQPQHF
DNA: TGTGCCTGGAGTATAGGGACAGGTTTTGCCCGCAATCAGCCCCAGCATTTT
V: TRBV30
J: TRBJ1-5
size: .
D: TRBD1

CDR3: CASSFFPGSNQPQHF
DNA: TGTGCCAGCAGCTTTTTCCCGGGTAGCAATCAGCCCCAGCATTTT
V: TRBV7-2
J: TRBJ1-5
size: .
D: .

CDR3: CASSLDFSPQFF
DNA: TGTGCCAGCAGCTTAGATTTTTCCCCTCAGTTCTTC
V: TRBV11-2
J: TRBJ2-1
size: .
D: .

CDR3: CASSQARGLESNQPQHF
DNA: TGCGCCAGCAGCCAAGCCAGGGGGCTGGAGAGCAATCAGCCCCAGCATTTT
V: TRBV4-1
J: TRBJ1-5
size: .
D: TRBD1

CDR3: CASSQGLYGAETQYF
DNA: TGTGCCAGCAGCCAAGGATTATACGGGGCGGAGACCCAGTACTTC
V: TRBV14
J: TRBJ2-5
size: .
D: .

CDR3: CASSPPGGSGANVLTF
DNA: TGTGCCAGCTCACCACCCGGGGGCTCTGGGGCCAACGTCCTGACTTTC
V: TRBV18
J: TRBJ2-6
size: .
D: .

CDR3: CASSLVGSTDTQYF
DNA: TGTGCCAGCAGCTTGGTCGGGAGCACAGATACGCAGTATTTT
V: TRBV5-5
J: TRBJ2-3
size: .
D: .

CDR3: CASSLFNIDTQYF
DNA: TGTGCCAGCAGCTTGTTTAACATAGATACGCAGTATTTT
V: TRBV11-2
J: TRBJ2-3
size: .
D: .

CDR3: CAWSKNGGALAKNIQYF
DNA: TGTGCCTGGAGTAAGAACGGGGGGGCCCTAGCCAAAAACATTCAGTACTTC
V: TRBV30
J: TRBJ2-4
size: .
D: TRBD2

CDR3: CASSLERAETQYF
DNA: TGCGCCAGCAGCTTGGAGAGGGCCGAGACCCAGTACTTC
V: TRBV5-1
J: TRBJ2-5
size: once
D: .

CDR3: CASSLIGGAVHEQFF
DNA: TGCGCCAGCAGCTTAATAGGGGGGGCCGTCCATGAGCAGTTCTTC
V: TRBV5-1
J: TRBJ2-1
size: .
D: .

CDR3: CASSTGQGAYYGYTF
DNA: TGTGCCAGCTCAACGGGACAGGGGGCGTACTATGGCTACACCTTC
V: TRBV18
J: TRBJ1-2
size: .
D: TRBD1

CDR3: CASSLMAGANTEAFF
DNA: TGTGCCAGCAGCTTAATGGCAGGGGCGAACACTGAAGCTTTCTTT
V: TRBV7-3
J: TRBJ1-1
size: .
D: .

CDR3: CASSLPQGLYEQYF
DNA: TGTGCCAGCAGCCTACCACAGGGTCTCTACGAGCAGTACTTC
V: TRBV11-2
J: TRBJ2-7
size: .
D: .

CDR3: CASSPSLWGYEQYF
DNA: TGTGCCAGCAGCCCGTCGCTATGGGGATACGAGCAGTACTTC
V: TRBV6-1
J: TRBJ2-7
size: .
D: .